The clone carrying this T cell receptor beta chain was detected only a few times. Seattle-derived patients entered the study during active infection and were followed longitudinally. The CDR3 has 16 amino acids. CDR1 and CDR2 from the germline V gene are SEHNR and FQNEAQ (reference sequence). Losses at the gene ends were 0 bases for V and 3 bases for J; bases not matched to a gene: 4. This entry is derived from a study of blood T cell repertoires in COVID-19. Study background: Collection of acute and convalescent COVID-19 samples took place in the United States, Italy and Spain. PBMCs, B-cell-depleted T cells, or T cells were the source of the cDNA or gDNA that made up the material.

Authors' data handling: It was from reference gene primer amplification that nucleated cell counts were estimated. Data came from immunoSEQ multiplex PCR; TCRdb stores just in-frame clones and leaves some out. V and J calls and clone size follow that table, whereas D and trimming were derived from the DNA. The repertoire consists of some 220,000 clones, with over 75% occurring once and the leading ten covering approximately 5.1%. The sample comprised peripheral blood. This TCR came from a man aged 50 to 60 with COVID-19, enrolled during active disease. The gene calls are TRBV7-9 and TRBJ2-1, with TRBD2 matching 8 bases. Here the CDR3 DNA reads TGTGCCAGCAGCTTAGCGCCTGCGGGGGGCTACAATGAGCAGTTCTTC. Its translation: CASSLAPAGGYNEQFF.